This T cell receptor (beta chain) is drawn from a study of early stage breast cancer tumors. Measured with immunoSEQ multiplex PCR; TCRdb has only the in-frame clones, and not every one. The data contain roughly 30,000 clones, roughly 50% of them singletons. The CDR3 covers 15 residues. Germline V gives CDR1 MDHEN, CDR2 SYDVKM. J was trimmed by 2 bases and V by 4 bases; bases with no gene match: 8. This clone has only a few counts. V is TRBV28 and J is TRBJ2-7, with 7 positions matching TRBD2. The clonotype originates from a person in their fifties or sixties with breast cancer. The material sequenced was breast tumor tissue. CDR3 nucleotides: TGTGCCAGCAGTTACGGACTAGGTGAACCCTACGAGCAGTACTTC. Residues: CASSYGLGEPYEQYF.